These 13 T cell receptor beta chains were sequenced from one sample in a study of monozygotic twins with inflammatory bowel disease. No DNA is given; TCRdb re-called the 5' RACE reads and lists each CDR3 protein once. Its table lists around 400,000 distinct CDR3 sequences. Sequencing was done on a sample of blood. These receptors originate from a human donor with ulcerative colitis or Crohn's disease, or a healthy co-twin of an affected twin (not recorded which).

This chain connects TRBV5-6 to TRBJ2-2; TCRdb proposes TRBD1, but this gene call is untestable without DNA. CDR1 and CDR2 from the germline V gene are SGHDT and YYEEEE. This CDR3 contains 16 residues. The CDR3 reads CASSLVDRRNTGELFF. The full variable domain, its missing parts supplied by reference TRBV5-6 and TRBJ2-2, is DAGVTQSPTHLIKTRGQQVTLRCSPKSGHDTVSWYQQALGQGPQFIFQYYEEEERQRGNFPDRFSGHQFPNYSSELNVNALLLGDSALYLCASSLVDRRNTGELFFGEGSRLTVL.

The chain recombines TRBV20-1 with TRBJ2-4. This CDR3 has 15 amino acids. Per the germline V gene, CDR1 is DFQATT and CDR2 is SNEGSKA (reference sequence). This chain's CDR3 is CSASGRSSTANIQYF.

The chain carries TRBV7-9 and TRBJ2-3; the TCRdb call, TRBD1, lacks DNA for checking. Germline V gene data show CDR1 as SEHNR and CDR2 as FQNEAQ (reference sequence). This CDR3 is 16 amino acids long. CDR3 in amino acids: CASSSHRDRAEDTQYF.

The CDR3 sequence: CASSLSWSDSASYNSPLHF. The chain carries TRBV7-2 and TRBJ1-6; TCRdb returns TRBD1, unconfirmable since there is no DNA. The CDR3 extends over 19 amino acids. The germline gives CDR1 SGHTA, CDR2 FQGNSA.

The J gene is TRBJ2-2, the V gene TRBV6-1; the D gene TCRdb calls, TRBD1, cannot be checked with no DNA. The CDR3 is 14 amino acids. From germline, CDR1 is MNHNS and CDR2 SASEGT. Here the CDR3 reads CASSSGPSTGELFF.

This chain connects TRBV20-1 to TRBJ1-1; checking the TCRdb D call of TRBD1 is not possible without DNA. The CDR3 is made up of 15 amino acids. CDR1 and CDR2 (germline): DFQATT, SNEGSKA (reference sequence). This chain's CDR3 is CSAEVGAVRNTEAFF.

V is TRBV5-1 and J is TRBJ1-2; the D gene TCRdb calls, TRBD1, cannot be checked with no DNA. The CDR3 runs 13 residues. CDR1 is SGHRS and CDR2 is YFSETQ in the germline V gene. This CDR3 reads CASSTGQGRSYTF.

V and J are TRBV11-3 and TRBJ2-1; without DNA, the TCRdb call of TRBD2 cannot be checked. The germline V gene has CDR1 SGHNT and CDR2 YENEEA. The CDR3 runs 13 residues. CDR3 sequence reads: CASSIGLQYTQFF. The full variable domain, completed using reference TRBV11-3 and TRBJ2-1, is EAGVVQSPRYKIIEKKQPVAFWCNPISGHNTLYWYLQNLGQGPELLIRYENEEAVDDSQLPKDRFSAERLKGVDSTLKIQPAELGDSAVYLCASSIGLQYTQFFGPGTRLTVL.

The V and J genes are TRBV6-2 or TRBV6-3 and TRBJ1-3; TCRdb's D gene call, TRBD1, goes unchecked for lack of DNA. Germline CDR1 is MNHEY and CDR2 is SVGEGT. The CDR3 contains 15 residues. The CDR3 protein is CASSQTGQFGNTIYF.

This CDR3 reads CSALPTSGGPSAQYF. V is TRBV20-1 and J is TRBJ2-5; TCRdb returns TRBD2, unconfirmable since there is no DNA. CDR1 is DFQATT, CDR2 SNEGSKA, per germline (reference sequence). The CDR3 covers 15 residues.

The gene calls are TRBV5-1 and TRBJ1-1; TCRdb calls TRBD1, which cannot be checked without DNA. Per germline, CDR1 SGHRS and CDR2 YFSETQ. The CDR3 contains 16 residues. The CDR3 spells CASSLAVGTATTEAFF.

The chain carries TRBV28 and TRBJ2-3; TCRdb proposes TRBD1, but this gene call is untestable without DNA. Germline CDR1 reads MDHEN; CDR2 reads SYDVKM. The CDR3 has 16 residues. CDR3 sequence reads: CASSLRRTGARDTQYF.

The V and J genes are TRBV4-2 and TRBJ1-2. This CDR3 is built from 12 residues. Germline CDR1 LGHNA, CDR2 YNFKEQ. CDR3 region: CASSQEWLGYTF.